This T cell receptor (beta chain) was sequenced for a study of shared clonotypes between healthy human individuals. A remark on this clone: Antigen specificity is unknown.

In the original processing: Junction-only sequences produced by ImmunoSEQ had no quality scores, so filtering differed. Measured with immunoSEQ multiplex PCR; TCRdb has only the in-frame clones, and not every one. Clone size and the V and J calls come from that table; the DNA yielded D and trimming. The table lists about 2 million clones, around 95% of them singletons. Germline V gene lookup returns CDR1 SQVTM and CDR2 ANQGSEA. The CDR3 totals 13 residues. With 7 bases clipped from V and 9 bases from J, the junction kept 10 bases outside the gene matches. Broader study findings: Relative to memory subsets, naive subsets generally showed larger estimated richness. In the sorted subsets, rarefaction showed sequencing was incomplete despite large depth. Between a handful of donors, naive CD4 clonotypes were shared at a level of about 5%.

This TCR was recovered from a man aged 18 to 35 in good health. Sequenced sample: naive CD4+ T cells sorted from blood. The subset is: CD45RA+ positively selected. This rearrangement joins TRBV29-1 to TRBJ2-1; 9 nucleotides align to TRBD1. CDR3 sequence (DNA): TGCAGCGCCACCTGGGACAGGGCCAGTGAGCAGTTCTTC. Translating it yields CSATWDRASEQFF.